The rows below give T cell receptor beta chains drawn from one sample of a study of shared clonotypes between healthy human individuals. Produced via immunoSEQ multiplex PCR; TCRdb's table is partial and in-frame only. Counted here are about 320,000 clones, about nine tenths occurring once; the ten biggest clones make up under 20%. The sample consisted of memory CD8+ T cells sorted from blood. The receptors stem from a man younger than 35 in good health. Both conserved end residues are trimmed from each CDR3.

V | CDR3
TRBV30 | AWSEQGWSYEQY
TRBV6-1 | ASSDKVPYEQY
TRBV13 | ASSLDGGAGTDTQY
TRBV6-1 | ASTWDIYNSPLH
TRBV9 | ASSPWGTSGTYEQY
TRBV7-6 | ASSPRDSPRETQY
TRBV6-6 | ASSYGGLDEKLF
TRBV27 | ASSLEGGNTEAF
TRBV7-8 | ASSSPSLRGLYEQY
TRBV5-5 | ASSPDVTPSSGANVLT
TRBV5-6 | ASSLGLAESSYEQY
TRBV30 | AWGQGAGYSPLH
TRBV14 | ASSASSGALLNEQF
TRBV4-3 | ASSQDAGTVSNIQY
TRBV25-1 | ASGFSGSSYNEQF
TRBV30 | AWDLGGSDEQF
TRBV28 | ASSLYRVGNQPQH
TRBV18 | ASSPTVGTGTGELF
TRBV7-8 | ASSLGGREGGYT
TRBV7-9 | ASSFKLHVSYEQY
TRBV7-6 | ASSPGLAAYEQY
TRBV4-1 | ASSQVRDREQY